One TCR beta chain is described in this entry. This sample was taken from a study of T cells expressing NK-cell markers. This CDR3 is 16 amino acids long. The germline V gene has CDR1 MNHEY and CDR2 SVGAGI. TCRdb reprocessed the 5' RACE reads and reports one entry per CDR3 protein, with no DNA. The sample includes 400,000 to 550,000 distinct CDR3 sequences. The TCR comes from a woman between 18 and 69 years old in good health. The sample comprised blood T cells: a sorted CD56 or NKG2C T cell subset, CD4+ or CD8+ T cells, or bulk PBMC T cells (not recorded which). The genes are TRBV6-5 and TRBJ1-2; the D gene TCRdb calls, TRBD1, cannot be checked with no DNA. CDR3: CASSSLDRGRGYGYTF.